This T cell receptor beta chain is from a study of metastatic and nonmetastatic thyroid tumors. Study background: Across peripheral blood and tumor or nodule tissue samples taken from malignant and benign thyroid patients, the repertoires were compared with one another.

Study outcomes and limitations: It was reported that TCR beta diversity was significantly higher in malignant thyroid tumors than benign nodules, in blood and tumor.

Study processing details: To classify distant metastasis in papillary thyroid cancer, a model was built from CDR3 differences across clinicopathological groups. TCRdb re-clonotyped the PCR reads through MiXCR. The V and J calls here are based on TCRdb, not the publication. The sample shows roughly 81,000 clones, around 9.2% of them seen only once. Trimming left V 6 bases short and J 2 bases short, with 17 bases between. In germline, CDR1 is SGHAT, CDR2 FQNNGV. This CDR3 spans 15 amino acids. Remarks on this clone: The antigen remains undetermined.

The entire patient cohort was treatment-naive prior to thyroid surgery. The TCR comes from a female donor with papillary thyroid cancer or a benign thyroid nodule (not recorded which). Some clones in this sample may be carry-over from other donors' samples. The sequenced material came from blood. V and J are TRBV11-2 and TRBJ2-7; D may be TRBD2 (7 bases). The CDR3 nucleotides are TGTGCCAGCAGATCCCTGCGGGGGCCTACCTACGAGCAGTACTTC. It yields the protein CASRSLRGPTYEQYF.